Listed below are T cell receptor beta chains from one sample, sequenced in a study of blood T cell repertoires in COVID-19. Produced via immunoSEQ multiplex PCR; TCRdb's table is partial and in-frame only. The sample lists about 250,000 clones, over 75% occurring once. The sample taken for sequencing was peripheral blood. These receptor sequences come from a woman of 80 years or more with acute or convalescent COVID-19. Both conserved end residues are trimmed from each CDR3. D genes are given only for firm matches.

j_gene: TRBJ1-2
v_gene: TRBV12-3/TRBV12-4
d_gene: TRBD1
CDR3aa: ASSLVTGVGYT

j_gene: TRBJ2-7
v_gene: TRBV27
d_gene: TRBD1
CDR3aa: ASSLRQGPLYEQY

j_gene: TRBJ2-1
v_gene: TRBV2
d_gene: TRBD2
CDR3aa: ASSSLAGVLGEQF

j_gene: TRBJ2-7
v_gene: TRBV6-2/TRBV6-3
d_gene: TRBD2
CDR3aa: ASSKWTSEYEQY

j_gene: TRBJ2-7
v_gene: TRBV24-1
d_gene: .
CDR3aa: ATSDSQSGEQY

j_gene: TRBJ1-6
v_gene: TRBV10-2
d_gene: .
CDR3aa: ASSESYDSPLH

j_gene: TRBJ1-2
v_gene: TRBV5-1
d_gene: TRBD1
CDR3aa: ASSPGQGGYGYT

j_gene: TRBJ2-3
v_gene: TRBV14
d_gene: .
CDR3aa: ASSFAAGDTQY

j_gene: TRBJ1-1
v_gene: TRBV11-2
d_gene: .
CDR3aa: ASSYTGGDTEAF

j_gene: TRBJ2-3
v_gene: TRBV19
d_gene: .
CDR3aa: ASSEQASTDTQY

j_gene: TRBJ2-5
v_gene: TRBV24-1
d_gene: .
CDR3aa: ATSDASLGGRETQY

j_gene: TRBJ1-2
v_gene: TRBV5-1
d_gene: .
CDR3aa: ASSPSNQFGYT

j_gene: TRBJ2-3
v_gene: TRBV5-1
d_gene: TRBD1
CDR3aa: ASSLEGALRADTQY

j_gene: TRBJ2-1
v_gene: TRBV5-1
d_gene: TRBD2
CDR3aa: ASAISGSSNEQF

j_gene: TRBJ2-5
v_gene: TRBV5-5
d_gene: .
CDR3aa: ASSLQETQY

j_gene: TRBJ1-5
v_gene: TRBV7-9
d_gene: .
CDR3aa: ASSLGGEGNQPQH

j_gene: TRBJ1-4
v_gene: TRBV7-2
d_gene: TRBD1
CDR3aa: ASSDPTGGGEKLF

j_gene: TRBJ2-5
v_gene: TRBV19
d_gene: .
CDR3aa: ASSQGQFGHQETQY

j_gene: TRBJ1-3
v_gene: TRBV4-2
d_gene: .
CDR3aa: ASSQDSGSGNTIY

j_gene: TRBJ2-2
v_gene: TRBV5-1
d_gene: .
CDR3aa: ASSLFSTNTGELF

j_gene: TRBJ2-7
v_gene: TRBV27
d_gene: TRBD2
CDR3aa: ASSSLTSGAYEQY

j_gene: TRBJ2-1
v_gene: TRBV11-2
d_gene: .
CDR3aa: ASSLISWESSYNEQF

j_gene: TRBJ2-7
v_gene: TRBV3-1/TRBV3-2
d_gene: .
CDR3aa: ASSRLESYEQY

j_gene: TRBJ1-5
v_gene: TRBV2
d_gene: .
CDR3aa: ASKTEVNQPQH

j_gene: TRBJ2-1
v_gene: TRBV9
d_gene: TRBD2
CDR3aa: ASSEPGLAFNEQF

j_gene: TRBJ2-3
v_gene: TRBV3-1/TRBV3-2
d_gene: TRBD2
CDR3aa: ASSPQRRSGRAADTQY

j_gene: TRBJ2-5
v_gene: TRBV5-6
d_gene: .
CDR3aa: ASSLLWGSKETQY

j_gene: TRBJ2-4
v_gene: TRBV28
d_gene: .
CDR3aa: ASSVRFLAKNIQY

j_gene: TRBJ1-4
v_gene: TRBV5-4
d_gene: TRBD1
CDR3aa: ASSLARQGGEKLF

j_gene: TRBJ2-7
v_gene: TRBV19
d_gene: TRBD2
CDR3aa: ASRAGTSGVSEQY

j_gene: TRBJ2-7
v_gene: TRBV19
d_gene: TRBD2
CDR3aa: ASSKKPGLAASYEQY